What follows are 26 T cell receptor beta chains derived from one specimen sequenced in a study of graft-versus-host responses after intestinal transplantation. Data came from immunoSEQ multiplex PCR; TCRdb stores just in-frame clones and leaves some out. Of 90,000 to 95,000 clones in the sample, roughly 91% were seen once. No antigens are known for them. The material was unstimulated CD8+ T cells sorted from spleen or lymph node cells, obtained before intestinal transplant. The receptors originated from a human donor who received an intestinal transplant.

V is TRBV13 and J is TRBJ2-5; the match to TRBD2 covers 12 bases. Looked up from germline, CDR1 is PRHDT and CDR2 is FYEKMQ (reference sequence). V dropped 5 bases and J dropped 4; count of bases not matched to a gene: 11. The CDR3 extends over 17 amino acids. CDR3 sequence reads: CASSGTTETSGRETQYF. CDR3 coding DNA: TGTGCCAGCAGCGGAACGACTGAGACTAGCGGGAGAGAGACCCAGTACTTC.

The chain has TRBV5-1 and TRBJ2-7, with 7 bases matching TRBD1. CDR1 is SGHRS, CDR2 YFSETQ, per germline. With V trimmed by 0 bases and J by 3 bases, 6 bases remained unmatched. CDR3 length: 15 amino acids. DNA of the CDR3: TGCGCCAGCAGCTTGGCATCGGGACAGTACTACGAGCAGTACTTC. It is translated as CASSLASGQYYEQYF.

As concerns this clone: The junction departs from germline at one end; a sequencing error may be responsible. This chain joins TRBV7-2 and TRBJ2-1, with 10 bases that match TRBD2. The CDR3 loop spans 16 amino acids. Germline V gene sequence: CDR1 SGHTA, CDR2 FQGNSA. Here the CDR3 reads CAGSSRAGGAYNEQFF. The CDR3 DNA reads TGTGCCGGCAGCTCTCGAGCGGGGGGGGCCTACAATGAGCAGTTCTTC.

The chain is built from TRBV14 and TRBJ2-7; TRBD1 might be the D (6 bases). Trimming shortened V by 1 base and J by 6 bases, and 22 bases separated the two germline ends. The germline CDR1 and CDR2 sequences are SGHDN and FVKESK. The CDR3 extends over 17 amino acids. The CDR3 loop is CASSQGIRTAPKVEQYF. The CDR3 DNA is TGTGCCAGCAGCCAAGGCATCCGGACAGCCCCTAAGGTCGAGCAGTACTTC.

The V gene is TRBV29-1, the J gene TRBJ2-7, with D unresolved. V shed 5 bases and J shed 3 bases, with 11 bases lying between them. This CDR3 is 12 amino acids long. Per the germline V gene, CDR1 is SQVTM and CDR2 is ANQGSEA. The CDR3 DNA reads TGCAGCGTTCAGAACAGATACTACGAGCAGTACTTC. Encoded protein: CSVQNRYYEQYF.

The chain combines TRBV6-1 with TRBJ1-4; D is perhaps TRBD1 (6 bases). The germline V and J ends were trimmed by 0 bases and 8 bases, with 13 bases remaining between them. CDR1 is MNHNS and CDR2 is SASEGT in the germline V gene. The CDR3 covers 15 residues. Here the CDR3 DNA reads TGTGCCAGCAGTGAAGCGACAGGTGGGCAGGAAAAACTGTTTTTT. This translates into CASSEATGGQEKLFF.

This clone turned up a few times. The J gene is TRBJ2-7, the V gene TRBV4-1, with 9 bases aligning to TRBD1. V gave up 2 bases and J gave up 6 bases; unmatched junction bases: 11. Germline CDR1 and CDR2: MGHRA and YSYEKL. The CDR3 covers 16 residues. CDR3 region: CASSQFGGQGQGEQYF. The CDR3 bases are TGCGCCAGCAGCCAATTCGGGGGACAGGGACAAGGCGAGCAGTACTTC.

This chain connects TRBV6-5 to TRBJ2-1; D unclear. V lost 2 bases and J lost 0, with 5 bases in between. The CDR3 covers 14 residues. Germline CDR1 MNHEY, CDR2 SVGAGI. This CDR3 reads CASSYLGSYNEQFF. The CDR3 DNA sequence: TGTGCCAGCAGTTACCTCGGCTCCTACAATGAGCAGTTCTTC.

The chain couples TRBV10-1 to TRBJ2-3, with 7 bases fitting TRBD1. Trimming took 4 bases from V and 4 from J; bases not matched to a gene: 2. This CDR3 comprises 13 residues. From germline, CDR1 is WNHNN and CDR2 SYGVQD (reference sequence). Here the CDR3 reads CASSGQGADTQYF. The CDR3 DNA is TGCGCCAGCAGTGGTCAGGGGGCAGATACGCAGTATTTT.

The chain combines TRBV4-3 with TRBJ2-2; TRBD1 aligns across 8 bases. The CDR3 has 16 residues. After removal of 0 bases from V and 4 bases from J, the junction contained 4 bases not matched to a gene. Germline V gene data show CDR1 as LGHNA and CDR2 as YSLEER. DNA of the CDR3: TGCGCCAGCAGCCAAGATGTAACAGGGGGCACCGGGGAGCTGTTTTTT. It is translated as CASSQDVTGGTGELFF.

V usage is TRBV2 and J usage is TRBJ2-1; TRBD2 matches at 14 bases. V lost 2 bases and J lost 4; bases outside the gene matches: 4. The CDR3 runs 17 residues. The germline gives CDR1 SNHLY, CDR2 FYNNEI. The CDR3 region has the DNA TGTGCCAGCAGTGAATCAGGGACTAGCGGGAGTTACAATGAGCAGTTCTTC. Translated: CASSESGTSGSYNEQFF.

This clone showed up just a few times. The rearrangement joins TRBV27 to TRBJ1-2, with unresolved D. V was shortened by 3 bases and J by 3 bases, with 8 bases between the two germline ends. The CDR3 sequence is 13 residues long. CDR1 is MNHEY and CDR2 is SMNVEV in the germline V gene (reference sequence). As DNA, the CDR3 is TGTGCCAGCAGTTTGGCAGGTGACTATGGCTACACCTTC. It codes for CASSLAGDYGYTF.

The V gene is TRBV15, the J gene TRBJ1-4; perhaps TRBD1 as D (6 bases). Between the trimmed V and J ends, which lost 0 bases and 3 bases, there was a span of 14 bases. The CDR3 length is 17 residues. CDR1 is LNHNV and CDR2 is YYDKDF in the germline V gene (reference sequence). The CDR3 region is CATSRDPQGTPNEKLFF. CDR3 sequence (DNA): TGTGCCACCAGCAGAGATCCCCAGGGGACCCCTAATGAAAAACTGTTTTTT.

The chain joins TRBV10-2 to TRBJ2-3; D may be TRBD1 (5 bases). The germline V gene has CDR1 WSHSY and CDR2 SAAADI. The CDR3 extends over 15 amino acids. Trimming took off 3 bases at V and 4 bases at J, with 14 bases between the two ends. The CDR3 region is CASSDETRVADTQYF. CDR3 coding DNA: TGCGCCAGCAGTGATGAGACCAGGGTGGCAGATACGCAGTATTTT.

This sequence joins TRBV27 and TRBJ2-1; D is perhaps TRBD1 (6 bases). The germline V gene encodes CDR1 MNHEY and CDR2 SMNVEV (reference sequence). V lost 2 bases, J lost 2 bases, and 13 bases lay in between. The CDR3 is 16 residues long. This CDR3 reads CASSLRSGAPYNEQFF. The CDR3 DNA reads TGTGCCAGCAGTTTACGGTCAGGGGCTCCCTACAATGAGCAGTTCTTC.

This clone was detected once. This rearrangement joins TRBV28 to TRBJ2-1; TRBD1 aligns across 7 bases. V lost 2 bases and J lost 4; bases outside the gene matches: 8. Germline V gene sequence: CDR1 MDHEN, CDR2 SYDVKM. The CDR3 length is 16 residues. CDR3 sequence (DNA): TGTGCCAGCAGTTTAAATACAGCCAGGGGGTACAATGAGCAGTTCTTC. It is translated as CASSLNTARGYNEQFF.

The chain joins TRBV9 to TRBJ2-3; D perhaps matches TRBD2 (6 bases). The CDR3 totals 12 residues. Germline V gene sequence: CDR1 SGDLS, CDR2 YYNGEE. V was cut by 3 bases and J by 6 bases, with 8 bases left in between. The CDR3 loop reads CASSGREDTQYF. The CDR3 region has the DNA TGTGCCAGCAGCGGACGGGAGGATACGCAGTATTTT.

This rearrangement joins TRBV27 to TRBJ2-2; D not resolved. Germline-derived CDR1 and CDR2 are MNHEY and SMNVEV (reference sequence). V lost 4 bases to trimming and J lost 4 bases, with 4 bases between them. The length of the CDR3 is 12 residues. The CDR3 DNA follows: TGTGCCAGCAGTTCGGTCACCGGGGAGCTGTTTTTT. This gives the protein CASSSVTGELFF.

The chain carries TRBV13 and TRBJ2-1; D unresolved. CDR3 size: 14 residues. Germline lookup yields CDR1 PRHDT and CDR2 FYEKMQ (reference sequence). Trimming cost V 3 bases and J 9 bases, with 15 bases left between them. In DNA, the CDR3 is TGTGCCAGCAGCTTCCCCCTAGGAATTGGTGAGCAGTTCTTC. Its protein product is CASSFPLGIGEQFF.

The genes are TRBV5-4 and TRBJ1-1; D might be TRBD1 (6 bases). Germline V CDR1 and CDR2: SGHNT, YYREEE (reference sequence). This CDR3 is built from 14 residues. V was cut by 4 bases and J by 2 bases, with 12 bases left in between. CDR3 region: CASSGGQRNTEAFF. DNA for the CDR3: TGTGCCAGCAGCGGAGGACAGAGAAACACTGAAGCTTTCTTT.

CDR3 sequence: CASSFGTGESNTEAFF. CDR3 nucleotides: TGTGCCAGCAGCTTCGGGACAGGGGAATCGAACACTGAAGCTTTCTTT. The chain recombines TRBV7-8 with TRBJ1-1; the match to TRBD1 covers 10 bases. The length of the CDR3 is 16 residues. In germline, CDR1 is SGHVS, CDR2 FQNEAQ. Trimming at V came to 3 bases and at J to 1 base, leaving 5 bases not matched to a gene.

The chain couples TRBV15 to TRBJ1-2; unclear D gene. The germline gives CDR1 LNHNV, CDR2 YYDKDF (reference sequence). The CDR3 has 13 amino acids. Trimming left V 5 bases short and J 5 bases short, with 12 bases between. In DNA, the CDR3 is TGTGCCACCAGCTCAGGCAATCAGTATGGCTACACCTTC. Its protein is CATSSGNQYGYTF.

V gene TRBV2 combines with J gene TRBJ2-7; the D gene is possibly TRBD1 (6 bases). The germline CDR1 and CDR2 sequences are SNHLY and FYNNEI. CDR3 length: 13 amino acids. V gave up 6 bases and J gave up 3 bases, with 12 bases separating them. The CDR3 protein is CASRKGQFYEQYF. CDR3 in DNA: TGTGCCAGCAGAAAAGGACAGTTCTACGAGCAGTACTTC. The whole variable domain, remainder taken from reference TRBV2 and TRBJ2-7, is EPEVTQTPSHQVTQMGQEVILRCVPISNHLYFYWYRQILGQKVEFLVSFYNNEISEKSEIFDDQFSVERPDGSNFTLKIRSTKLEDSAMYFCASRKGQFYEQYFGPGTRLTVT.

The chain is built from TRBV4-1 and TRBJ2-7; 7 bases line up with TRBD2. J lost 2 bases, V lost 4 bases, and 8 bases had no gene match. This CDR3 contains 15 residues. Germline V gene data show CDR1 as MGHRA and CDR2 as YSYEKL. This CDR3 reads CASSPFPSGPYEQYF. CDR3 coding DNA: TGCGCCAGCAGCCCCTTCCCTAGCGGACCCTACGAGCAGTACTTC.

The V gene is TRBV4-1, the J gene TRBJ1-6; no clear D gene. Looked up from germline, CDR1 is MGHRA and CDR2 is YSYEKL. The CDR3 sequence is 15 residues long. The ends were cut back, 4 bases at V and 10 bases at J, with 17 bases in the middle. DNA for the CDR3: TGCGCCAGCAGCCCCACCCTCGGGAGAACCTCACCCCTCCACTTT. Protein sequence: CASSPTLGRTSPLHF.

A remark on this clone: Other DNA sequences in the sample encode the same CDR3. This chain connects TRBV5-1 to TRBJ2-3; 10 bases agree with TRBD2. There are 15 residues in the CDR3. From germline, CDR1 is SGHRS and CDR2 YFSETQ. Unmatched junction bases numbered 4, after V lost 0 bases and J lost 6 bases. CDR3 coding DNA: TGCGCCAGCAGCTTGGGAATAGCGGGGGGCGATACGCAGTATTTT. Residues: CASSLGIAGGDTQYF.